A selection of T cell receptor beta chains follows, all from one sample in a study of PD-1 blockade in classical Hodgkin lymphoma. The assay was immunoSEQ multiplex PCR, and TCRdb's table has in-frame clones only and misses some. The sample holds about 32,000 clones, approximately 90% seen once. The material sequenced was CD4+ T cells from blood, taken before the fourth cycle of nivolumab. The receptor set was obtained from a human donor with classical Hodgkin lymphoma. The CDR3 runs from the conserved cysteine through the conserved F or W. The D gene is left open where the match is weak. The size field is filled for only some rows; it gives once, few, many or a size class.

clone_size d_call j_call v_call cdr3_aa cdr3_nt
few - TRBJ2-7 TRBV30 CAWSKPARFTITYEQYF TGTGCCTGGTCCAAGCCAGCGCGGTTCACTATTACCTACGAGCAGTACTTC
- TRBD2 TRBJ2-3 TRBV6-6 CASSLSGRGTDTQYF TGTGCCAGCAGCCTTAGCGGGAGGGGCACAGATACGCAGTATTTT
- TRBD2 TRBJ2-1 TRBV7-9 CASSLATSGRAEGEQFF TGTGCCAGCAGCTTAGCTACTAGCGGGAGGGCCGAAGGTGAGCAGTTCTTC
- TRBD1 TRBJ2-7 TRBV19 CASSIRAGGVYEQYF TGTGCCAGTAGTATAAGGGCAGGGGGCGTCTACGAGCAGTACTTC
- TRBD1 TRBJ2-1 TRBV19 CASRPGQGSYNEQFF TGTGCCAGTAGACCGGGACAGGGGTCGTACAATGAGCAGTTCTTC
- TRBD1 TRBJ1-4 TRBV6-6 CASSYGTGINEKLFF TGTGCCAGCAGTTACGGGACAGGGATTAATGAAAAACTGTTTTTT
- - TRBJ2-7 TRBV2 CASSPRRYTYEQYF TGTGCCAGCAGTCCCCGCAGGTATACCTACGAGCAGTACTTC
- TRBD1 TRBJ1-5 TRBV6-1 CASSGQGQDQPQHF TGTGCCAGCAGCGGACAGGGGCAGGATCAGCCCCAGCATTTT
few - TRBJ1-1 TRBV29-1 CSVRSQANTEAFF TGCAGCGTTCGTAGTCAGGCGAACACTGAAGCTTTCTTT
- TRBD2 TRBJ2-1 TRBV29-1 CSVGGARLAGYNEQFF TGCAGCGTTGGTGGGGCTCGCCTAGCGGGGTACAATGAGCAGTTCTTC
- - TRBJ2-2 TRBV9 CASSVGPSGELFF TGTGCCAGCAGCGTAGGCCCTTCCGGGGAGCTGTTTTTT
- TRBD1 TRBJ1-1 TRBV7-2 CASRPTGGGTEAFF TGTGCCAGCAGGCCGACAGGGGGAGGCACTGAAGCTTTCTTT
- - TRBJ1-1 TRBV11-2 CASSFAAGGGTEAFF TGTGCCAGCAGCTTCGCCGCCGGGGGGGGCACTGAAGCTTTCTTT
- - TRBJ1-2 TRBV6-5 CASSPSHRIFYGYTF TGTGCCAGCAGTCCCAGTCACCGGATCTTCTATGGCTACACCTTC